The rows below give T cell receptor beta chains drawn from one sample of a study of CD8+ T cells in alopecia areata. Sequencing used immunoSEQ multiplex PCR; TCRdb keeps in-frame clones, though not all of them. The data show more than 90,000 clones, about 60% seen once. The source was CD8+ T cells sorted from blood, collected at week 24, from a patient treated with tofacitinib. The receptors shown here come from a human donor with alopecia areata. CDR3s include the opening cysteine and the closing phenylalanine or tryptophan. The D gene is left open where the match is weak. Expanded clones get a size class; other rows say once, few or many, or leave the size out.

v_call	clone_size	d_call	j_call	cdr3_nt	cdr3_aa
TRBV5-1	few	-	TRBJ2-7	TGCGCCAGCAGCTTGGGACCGGGTTCCTACGAGCAGTACTTC	CASSLGPGSYEQYF
TRBV15	-	-	TRBJ1-3	TGTGCCACCAGCAGATATCCCCGGGACAACTCTGGAAACACCATATATTTT	CATSRYPRDNSGNTIYF
TRBV27	-	TRBD1	TRBJ1-1	TGTGCCAGCAGTCTAGGACAGGGGGCGACCACTGAAGCTTTCTTT	CASSLGQGATTEAFF
TRBV7-9	-	-	TRBJ1-1	TGTGCCAGCAGCCACTCCGAAGACGGCTTAAACACTGAAGCTTTCTTT	CASSHSEDGLNTEAFF
TRBV5-6	-	-	TRBJ2-7	TGTGCCAGCAGCTTGGACCGGAGTTCCTACGAGCAGTACTTC	CASSLDRSSYEQYF
TRBV29-1	-	-	TRBJ2-7	TGCAGCGTTGGTAACCCGGACAGACCCTCCTACGAGCAGTACTTC	CSVGNPDRPSYEQYF
TRBV19	-	-	TRBJ1-1	TGTGCCAGTAGTCCAGATGGCGGGACTGAAGCTTTCTTT	CASSPDGGTEAFF
TRBV27	-	-	TRBJ2-1	TGTGCCAGCAGTTTAGGAGGGAATGAGCAGTTCTTC	CASSLGGNEQFF
TRBV15	-	TRBD2	TRBJ2-3	TGTGCCACCAGCAGAGAGTCCCTAGCGGGGGGGACAGATACGCAGTATTTT	CATSRESLAGGTDTQYF
TRBV7-2	-	-	TRBJ1-6	TGTGCCAGCAGTCTAGGGAGGCAGCTCCACTTT	CASSLGRQLHF
TRBV7-6	-	-	TRBJ2-7	TGTGCCAGCAACTACGAGCAGTACTTC	CASNYEQYF
TRBV4-3	-	-	TRBJ1-1	TGCGCCAGCAGCCAAGGCTTCGGGAACACTGAAGCTTTCTTT	CASSQGFGNTEAFF
TRBV9	-	TRBD1	TRBJ1-6	TGTGCCAGCAGCGTCCAGGACAGGGGAGTTAATTCACCCCTCCACTTT	CASSVQDRGVNSPLHF
TRBV9	-	-	TRBJ1-1	TGTGCCAGCAGCGCCGGAGGAGCTGAAGCTTTCTTT	CASSAGGAEAFF
TRBV5-4	once	-	TRBJ2-7	TGTGCCAGCAGCTTGGCGGTTGACTACGAGCAGTACTTC	CASSLAVDYEQYF
TRBV10-3	-	-	TRBJ2-5	TGTGCCACTAAAGGGGCCCACAAAGGGGCCCAAGAGACCCAGTACTTC	CATKGAHKGAQETQYF
TRBV6-4	-	TRBD1	TRBJ1-2	TGTGCCAGCAGTGCCCTAGGGTTGGGACAGGGGGCAGAAGGCTACACCTTC	CASSALGLGQGAEGYTF
TRBV6-4	-	TRBD1	TRBJ1-2	TGTGCCAGCAGTGACTCGGGAGCAGGGGGTGGCTACACCTTC	CASSDSGAGGGYTF
TRBV6-5	-	-	TRBJ2-2	TGTGCCATTGGACAGAGAACCACCGGGGAGCTGTTTTTT	CAIGQRTTGELFF
TRBV29-1	-	-	TRBJ1-1	TGCAGCGTTGAGAGGGTAGAGGTTGTAACCTTTTTTGAAGCTTTCTTT	CSVERVEVVTFFEAFF
TRBV2	-	-	TRBJ1-6	TGTGCCAGCGGTGGGGGGGATAATTCACCCCTCCACTTT	CASGGGDNSPLHF
TRBV9	-	-	TRBJ2-2	TGTGCCAGCAGCCACGACACCGGGGAGCTGTTTTTT	CASSHDTGELFF
TRBV5-4	-	-	TRBJ1-4	TGTGCCAGCAGCTTGGACGCAGAAGCTAATGAAAAACTGTTTTTT	CASSLDAEANEKLFF
TRBV9	few	-	TRBJ1-6	TGTGCCAGCAGATTTATCATTGGGCAGAGCTCCTATAATTCACCCCTCCACTTT	CASRFIIGQSSYNSPLHF
TRBV4-1	-	-	TRBJ2-1	TGCGCCAGCAGCCAAGCCCCGGGGGGCAGGAACAATGAGCAGTTCTTC	CASSQAPGGRNNEQFF
TRBV6-1	-	TRBD1	TRBJ2-7	TGTGCCAGCCCCGGGACAGGCGCCGAGCAGTACTTC	CASPGTGAEQYF
TRBV2	-	-	TRBJ2-5	TGTGCCAGCAGCGTGCGGGGGCCGGAGACCCAGTACTTC	CASSVRGPETQYF